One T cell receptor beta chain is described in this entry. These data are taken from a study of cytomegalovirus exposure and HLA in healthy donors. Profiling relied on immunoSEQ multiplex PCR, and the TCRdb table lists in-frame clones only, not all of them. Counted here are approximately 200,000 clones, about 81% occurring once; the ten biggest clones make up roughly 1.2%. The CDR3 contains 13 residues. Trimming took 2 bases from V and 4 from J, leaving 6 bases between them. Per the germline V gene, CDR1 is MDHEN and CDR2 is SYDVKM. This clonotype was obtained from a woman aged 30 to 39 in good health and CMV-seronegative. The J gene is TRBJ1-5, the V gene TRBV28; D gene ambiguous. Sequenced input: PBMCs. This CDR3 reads CASSLVRNQPQHF. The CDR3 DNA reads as TGTGCCAGCAGTTTAGTCAGGAATCAGCCCCAGCATTTT.